The entry that follows covers one TCR beta chain sequence. No antigen is known for it. The data belong to a study of OX40 agonist ivuxolimab in advanced cancers. Study as a whole: The study gave patients intravenous ivuxolimab at 0.01 to 10 mg/kg every 2 weeks.

Regarding the study as a whole: Expanded clones were, on average, more numerous among CD8+ T cells than CD4+. There were also nonresponders showing low normalized T-cell clonal expansion.

Patients who had autoimmune disease history or got systemic immunosuppression were left out. Repertoires were generated with immunoSEQ multiplex PCR, while TCRdb's copy carries only in-frame clones and drops some. The sample yields roughly 80,000 clones, around 84% seen once. Material: CD4+ or CD8+ T cells sorted from blood, obtained in a trial of the OX40 agonist ivuxolimab. This TCR came from an adult with an advanced solid tumor such as melanoma, head and neck, liver or kidney cancer.

CDR3 sequence (DNA): TGTGCCAGCAGTTCCGGGACAGCCTCTAATGAAAAACTGTTTTTT. Encoded protein: CASSSGTASNEKLFF. The V gene is TRBV28, the J gene TRBJ1-4; 7 positions agree with TRBD1. Looked up from germline, CDR1 is MDHEN and CDR2 is SYDVKM. V trimming: 4 bases; J trimming: 3 bases; junction bases outside the gene matches: 5. The CDR3 length is 15 residues.